This T cell receptor beta chain was captured in a study of blood T cell repertoires in COVID-19. CDR1 is MNHEY, CDR2 SMNVEV, per germline (reference sequence). The CDR3 loop spans 16 amino acids. With 8 bases clipped from V and 6 bases from J, the junction kept 18 bases outside the gene matches. Using immunoSEQ multiplex PCR, the repertoire was profiled, and TCRdb retains in-frame clones only, with some absent. The sample includes hundreds of thousands of clones, 90% of them seen just once. The sequenced sample consisted of PBMCs or T cells enriched from blood (not recorded which). The sequence derives from a man in his 60s who had recovered from COVID-19. This rearrangement joins TRBV27 to TRBJ1-2, with 7 bases matching TRBD1. CDR3 region: CASGTIYRGSDNGYTF. For the CDR3, the DNA is TGTGCCAGCGGTACGATATACAGGGGCTCGGATAATGGCTACACCTTC.